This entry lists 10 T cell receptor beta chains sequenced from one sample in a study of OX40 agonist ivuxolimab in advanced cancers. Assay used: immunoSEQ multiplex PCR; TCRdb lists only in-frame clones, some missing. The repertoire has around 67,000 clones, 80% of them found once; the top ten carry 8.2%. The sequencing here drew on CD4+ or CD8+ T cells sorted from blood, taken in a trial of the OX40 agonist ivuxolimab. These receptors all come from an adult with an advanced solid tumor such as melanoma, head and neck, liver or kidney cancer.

The CDR3 spells CASSRSGATQPQHF. CDR3 bases: TGTGCCAGCAGCCGTTCGGGGGCAACTCAGCCCCAGCATTTT. The chain links TRBV28 to TRBJ1-5, with D tentatively TRBD1 (6 bases). Germline lookup yields CDR1 MDHEN and CDR2 SYDVKM. There are 14 residues in the CDR3. The germline V and J ends were trimmed by 6 bases and 6 bases, with 15 bases remaining between them.

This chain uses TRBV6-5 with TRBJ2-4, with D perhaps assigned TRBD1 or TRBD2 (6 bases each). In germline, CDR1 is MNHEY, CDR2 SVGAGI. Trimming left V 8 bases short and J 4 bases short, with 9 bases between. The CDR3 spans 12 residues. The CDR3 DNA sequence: TGTGCCAGCCAAGGGGGGAAAAACATTCAGTACTTC. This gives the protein CASQGGKNIQYF.

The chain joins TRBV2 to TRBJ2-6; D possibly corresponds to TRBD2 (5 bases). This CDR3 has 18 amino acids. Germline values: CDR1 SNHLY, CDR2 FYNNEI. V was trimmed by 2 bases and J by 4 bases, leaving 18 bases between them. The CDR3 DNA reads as TGTGCCAGCAGTGAAACTGGGCCACGGGGAGCCGGGGCCAACGTCCTGACTTTC. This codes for CASSETGPRGAGANVLTF.

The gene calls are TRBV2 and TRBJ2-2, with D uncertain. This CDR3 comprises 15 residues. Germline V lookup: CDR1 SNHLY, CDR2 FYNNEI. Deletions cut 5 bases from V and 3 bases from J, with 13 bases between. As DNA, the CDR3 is TGTGCCAGCAGTTGGGATAGCTCCGACACCGGGGAGCTGTTTTTT. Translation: CASSWDSSDTGELFF.

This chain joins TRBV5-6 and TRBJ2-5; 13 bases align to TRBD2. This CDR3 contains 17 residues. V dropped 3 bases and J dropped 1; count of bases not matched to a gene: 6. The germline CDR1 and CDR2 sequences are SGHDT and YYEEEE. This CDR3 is CASSSGLAGAPQETQYF. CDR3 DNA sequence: TGTGCCAGCAGCTCCGGACTAGCGGGGGCCCCCCAAGAGACCCAGTACTTC.

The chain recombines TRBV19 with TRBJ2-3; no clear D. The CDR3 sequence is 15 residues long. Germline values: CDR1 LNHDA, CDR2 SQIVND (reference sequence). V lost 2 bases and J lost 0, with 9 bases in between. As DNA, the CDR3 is TGTGCCAGTAGTATACAGCCCTCTAGCACAGATACGCAGTATTTT. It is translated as CASSIQPSSTDTQYF.

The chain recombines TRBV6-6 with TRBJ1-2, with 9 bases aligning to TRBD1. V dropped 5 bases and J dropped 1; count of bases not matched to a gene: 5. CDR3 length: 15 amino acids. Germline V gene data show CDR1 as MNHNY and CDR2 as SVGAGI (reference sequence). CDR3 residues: CASSPGQGHNYGYTF. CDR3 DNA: TGTGCCAGCAGTCCGGGACAGGGCCATAACTATGGCTACACCTTC.

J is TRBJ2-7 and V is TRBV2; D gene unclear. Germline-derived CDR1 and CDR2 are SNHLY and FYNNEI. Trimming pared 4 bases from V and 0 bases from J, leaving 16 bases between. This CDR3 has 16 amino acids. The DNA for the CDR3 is TGTGCCAGCAGTGGAAGTGACCTTTCCAGCTCCTACGAGCAGTACTTC. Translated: CASSGSDLSSSYEQYF.

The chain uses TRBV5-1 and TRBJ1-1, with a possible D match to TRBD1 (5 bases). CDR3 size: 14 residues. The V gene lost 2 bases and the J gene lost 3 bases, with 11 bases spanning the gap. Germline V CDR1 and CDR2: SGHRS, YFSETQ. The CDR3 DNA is TGCGCCAGCAGCTTTATGGGAGGGGACACTGAAGCTTTCTTT. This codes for CASSFMGGDTEAFF.

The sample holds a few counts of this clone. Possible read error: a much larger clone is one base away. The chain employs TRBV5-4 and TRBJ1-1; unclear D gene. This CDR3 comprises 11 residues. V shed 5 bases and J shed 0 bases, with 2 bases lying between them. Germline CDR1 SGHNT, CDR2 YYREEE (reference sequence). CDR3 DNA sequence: TGTGCCAGCAGTTTGAACACTGAAGCTTTCTTT. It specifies CASSLNTEAFF.